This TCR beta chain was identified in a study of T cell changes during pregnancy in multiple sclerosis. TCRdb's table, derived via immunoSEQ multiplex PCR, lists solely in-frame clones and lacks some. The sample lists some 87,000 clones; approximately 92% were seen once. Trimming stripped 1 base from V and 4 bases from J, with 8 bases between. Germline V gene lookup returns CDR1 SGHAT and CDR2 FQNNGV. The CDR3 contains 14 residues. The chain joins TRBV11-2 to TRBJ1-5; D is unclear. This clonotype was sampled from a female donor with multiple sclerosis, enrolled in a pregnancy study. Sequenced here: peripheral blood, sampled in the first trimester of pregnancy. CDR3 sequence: CASSLGAGNQPQHF. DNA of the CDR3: TGTGCCAGCAGCTTAGGTGCCGGGAATCAGCCCCAGCATTTT. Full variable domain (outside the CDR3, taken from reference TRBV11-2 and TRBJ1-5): EAGVAQSPRYKIIEKRQSVAFWCNPISGHATLYWYQQILGQGPKLLIQFQNNGVVDDSQLPKDRFSAERLKGVDSTLKIQPAKLEDSAVYLCASSLGAGNQPQHFGDGTRLSIL.